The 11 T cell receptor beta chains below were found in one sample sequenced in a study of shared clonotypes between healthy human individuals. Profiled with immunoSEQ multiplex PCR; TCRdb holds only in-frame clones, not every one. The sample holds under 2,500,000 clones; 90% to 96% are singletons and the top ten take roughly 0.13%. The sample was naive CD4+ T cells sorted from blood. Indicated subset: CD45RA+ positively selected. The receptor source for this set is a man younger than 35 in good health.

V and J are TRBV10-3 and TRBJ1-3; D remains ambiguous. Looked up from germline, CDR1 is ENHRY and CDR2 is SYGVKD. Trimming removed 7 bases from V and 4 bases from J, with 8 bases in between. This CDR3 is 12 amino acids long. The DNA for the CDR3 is TGTGCCATCACGGACCTGGGAAACACCATATATTTT. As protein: CAITDLGNTIYF.

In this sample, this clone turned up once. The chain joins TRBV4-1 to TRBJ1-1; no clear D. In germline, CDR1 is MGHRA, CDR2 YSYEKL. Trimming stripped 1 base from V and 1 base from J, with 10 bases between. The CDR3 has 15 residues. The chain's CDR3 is CASSQGAAPNTEAFF. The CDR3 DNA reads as TGCGCCAGCAGCCAAGGGGCGGCGCCGAACACTGAAGCTTTCTTT.

Written as DNA, the CDR3 is TGTGCCTGGAGTATTCAAACAGTACCTCAGTTCTTC. It codes for CAWSIQTVPQFF. J is TRBJ2-1 and V is TRBV30; D gene uncertain. The germline gives CDR1 GTSNPN, CDR2 SVGIG (reference sequence). The CDR3 has 12 amino acids. Trimming cost V 2 bases and J 13 bases, with 15 bases left between them.

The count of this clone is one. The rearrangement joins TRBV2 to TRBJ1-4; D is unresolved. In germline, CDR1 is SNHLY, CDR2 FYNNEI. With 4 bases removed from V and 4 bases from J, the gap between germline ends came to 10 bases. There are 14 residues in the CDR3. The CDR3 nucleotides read TGTGCCAGCAGTGGTCAGACGCTTAATGAAAAACTGTTTTTT. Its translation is CASSGQTLNEKLFF.

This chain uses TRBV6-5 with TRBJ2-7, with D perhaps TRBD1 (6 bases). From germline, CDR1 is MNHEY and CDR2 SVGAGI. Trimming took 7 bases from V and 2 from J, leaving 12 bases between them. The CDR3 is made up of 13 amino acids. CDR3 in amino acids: CASNRDNAYEQYF. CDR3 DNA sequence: TGTGCCAGCAACCGGGACAATGCCTACGAGCAGTACTTC.

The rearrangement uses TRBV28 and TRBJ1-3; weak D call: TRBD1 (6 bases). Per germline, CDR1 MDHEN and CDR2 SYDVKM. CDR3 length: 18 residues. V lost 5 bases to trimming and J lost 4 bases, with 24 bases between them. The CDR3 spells CASSPNSIQGYTGNTIYF. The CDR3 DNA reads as TGTGCCAGCAGTCCGAACTCAATACAGGGATATACAGGAAACACCATATATTTT.

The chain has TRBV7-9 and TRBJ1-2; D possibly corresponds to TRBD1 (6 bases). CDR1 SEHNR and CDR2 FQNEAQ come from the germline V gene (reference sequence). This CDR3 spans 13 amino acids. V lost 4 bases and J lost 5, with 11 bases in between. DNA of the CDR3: TGTGCCAGCAGCTCACAGGGAATTTATGGCTACACCTTC. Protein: CASSSQGIYGYTF. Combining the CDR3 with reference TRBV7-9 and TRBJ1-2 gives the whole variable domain DTGVSQNPRHKITKRGQNVTFRCDPISEHNRLYWYRQTLGQGPEFLTYFQNEAQLEKSRLLSDRFSAERPKGSFSTLEIQRTEQGDSAMYLCASSSQGIYGYTFGSGTRLTVV.

CDR3 residues: CASSYSTSETQYF. DNA for the CDR3: TGTGCCAGCAGTTACTCGACTAGCGAGACCCAGTACTTC. The V and J genes are TRBV6-6 and TRBJ2-5, with TRBD2 matching 7 bases. The germline gives CDR1 MNHNY, CDR2 SVGAGI (reference sequence). The CDR3 sequence is 13 residues long. J gave up 5 bases and V 0 bases, and 0 bases lay outside the gene matches.

The CDR3 region is CASSLVLVSTGELFF. CDR3 sequence (DNA): TGTGCCAGCAGCTTAGTTTTGGTTTCAACGGGGGAGCTGTTTTTT. This chain connects TRBV7-9 to TRBJ2-2; D is unresolved. Germline V gives CDR1 SEHNR, CDR2 FQNEAQ (reference sequence). V was pared by 1 base and J by 8 bases, with 14 bases between. The length of the CDR3 is 15 residues.

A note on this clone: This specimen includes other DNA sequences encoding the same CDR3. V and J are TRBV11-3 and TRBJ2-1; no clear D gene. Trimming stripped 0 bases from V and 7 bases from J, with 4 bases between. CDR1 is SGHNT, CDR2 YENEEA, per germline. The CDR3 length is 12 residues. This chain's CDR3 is CASSLDRNEQFF. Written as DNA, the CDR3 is TGTGCCAGCAGCTTAGATCGAAATGAGCAGTTCTTC.

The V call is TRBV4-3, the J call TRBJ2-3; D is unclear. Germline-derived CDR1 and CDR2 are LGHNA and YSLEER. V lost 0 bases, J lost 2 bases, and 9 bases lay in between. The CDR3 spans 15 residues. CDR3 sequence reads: CASSQDQLYTDTQYF. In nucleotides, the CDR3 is TGCGCCAGCAGCCAAGATCAATTGTACACAGATACGCAGTATTTT.